This TCR beta chain originates from a study of blood T cell repertoires in COVID-19. As for the study in general: Sample material is recorded as cDNA or gDNA derived from T cells, B-cell-depleted T cells, or PBMCs.

Assay: immunoSEQ multiplex PCR; the TCRdb copy retains only in-frame clones and omits some. The table lists about 110,000 clones, 82% of them singletons, with 7.9% in the top ten. The germline V gene has CDR1 LNHDA and CDR2 SQIVND (reference sequence). The CDR3 has 15 residues. Trimming took 3 bases from V and 0 from J, leaving 8 bases between them. The sequenced material came from peripheral blood. The clonotype comes from a man between 65 and 79 years old with acute or convalescent COVID-19. This chain links TRBV19 with TRBJ2-2; D is unclear. This CDR3 is CASSIAAANTGELFF. Written as DNA, the CDR3 is TGTGCCAGTAGTATTGCGGCTGCGAACACCGGGGAGCTGTTTTTT.